This TCR beta chain was profiled in a study of blood T cell repertoires in COVID-19. Study in general: COVID-19 samples from acute and convalescent phases originated in the United States, Italy and Spain.

Everyone who took part was roughly 18 to 95 years old, and they came from 24 US areas. Membership in each cohort depended on participant-reported clinical history. As originally analysed: Reference gene primer amplification gave nucleated cell count estimates. The method was immunoSEQ multiplex PCR; TCRdb's version includes in-frame clones alone and lacks a portion of them. Clone size and V and J calls were adopted from that table, with D and trimming inferred from the DNA. The table records fewer than 300,000 clones, roughly 90% of them present only once. Germline CDR1 and CDR2: SNHLY and FYNNEI. Trimming removed 2 bases from V and 3 bases from J, with 11 bases in between. The CDR3 extends over 14 amino acids.

The chain uses TRBV2 and TRBJ2-7; TRBD1 is a possible D gene (5 bases). This clonotype was obtained from a woman aged 25 to 39 who had recovered from COVID-19. Material: PBMCs or T cells enriched from blood (not recorded which). CDR3 amino acids: CASSEPLTGYEQYF. The CDR3 DNA follows: TGTGCCAGCAGTGAACCACTAACAGGCTACGAGCAGTACTTC.